This T cell receptor beta chain stems from a study of identical twins. Addition of a universal primer site occurred through template switching, and cDNA carried unique molecular identifiers. Each CDR3 protein gets one entry after TCRdb re-called the 5' RACE reads with MiXCR. The table includes a few hundred thousand distinct CDR3 sequences, approximately 9.6% detected once. This clonotype has a handful of counts. What it binds is not known. Healthy Caucasians alone served as donors. V gave up 3 bases and J gave up 4 bases, with 10 bases separating them. The germline CDR1 and CDR2 sequences are WNHNN and SYGVQD (reference sequence). The CDR3 spans 13 residues. Findings and caveats of the study: Abundant cord blood beta clonotypes carried fewer insertions; memory repertoires showed none.

The data also belong to a second study, concerning yellow fever vaccine responses in identical twins.

This TCR was sampled from a woman younger than 30 in good health. This sequence joins TRBV10-1 and TRBJ2-7; D not resolved. The specimen was PBMCs. The CDR3 sequence: CASSERVGYEQYF. The CDR3 bases are TGCGCCAGCAGTGAAAGGGTTGGGTACGAGCAGTACTTC.